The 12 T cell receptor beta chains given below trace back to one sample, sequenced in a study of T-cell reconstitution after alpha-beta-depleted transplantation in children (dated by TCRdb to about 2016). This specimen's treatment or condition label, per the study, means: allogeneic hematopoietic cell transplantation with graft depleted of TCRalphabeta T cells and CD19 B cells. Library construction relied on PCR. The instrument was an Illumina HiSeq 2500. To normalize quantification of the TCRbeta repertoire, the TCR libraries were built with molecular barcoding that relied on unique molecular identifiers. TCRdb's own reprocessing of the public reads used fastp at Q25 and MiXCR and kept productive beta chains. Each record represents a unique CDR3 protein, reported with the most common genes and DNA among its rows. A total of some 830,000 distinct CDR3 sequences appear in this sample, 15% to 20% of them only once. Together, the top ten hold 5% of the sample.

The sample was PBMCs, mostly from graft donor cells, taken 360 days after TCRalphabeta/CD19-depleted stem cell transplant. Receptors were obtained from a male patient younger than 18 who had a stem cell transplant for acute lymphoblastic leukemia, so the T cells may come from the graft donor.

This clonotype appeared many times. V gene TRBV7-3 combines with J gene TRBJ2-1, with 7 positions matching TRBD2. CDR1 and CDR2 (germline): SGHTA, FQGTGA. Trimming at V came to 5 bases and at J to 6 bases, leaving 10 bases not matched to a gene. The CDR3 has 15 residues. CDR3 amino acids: CASSHGEGRGNEQFF. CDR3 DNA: TGTGCCAGCAGCCACGGGGAGGGCCGAGGCAATGAGCAGTTCTTC. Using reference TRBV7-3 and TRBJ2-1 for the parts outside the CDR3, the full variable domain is GAGVSQTPSNKVTEKGKYVELRCDPISGHTALYWYRQSLGQGPEFLIYFQGTGAADDSGLPNDRFFAVRPEGSVSTLKIQRTERGDSAVYLCASSHGEGRGNEQFFGPGTRLTVL.

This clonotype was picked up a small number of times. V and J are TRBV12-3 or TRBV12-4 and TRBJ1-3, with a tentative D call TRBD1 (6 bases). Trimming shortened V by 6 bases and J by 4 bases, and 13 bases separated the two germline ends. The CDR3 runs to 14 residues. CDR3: CASRLQGTGNTIYF. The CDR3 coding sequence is TGTGCCAGCAGGCTACAGGGAACCGGAAACACCATATATTTT.

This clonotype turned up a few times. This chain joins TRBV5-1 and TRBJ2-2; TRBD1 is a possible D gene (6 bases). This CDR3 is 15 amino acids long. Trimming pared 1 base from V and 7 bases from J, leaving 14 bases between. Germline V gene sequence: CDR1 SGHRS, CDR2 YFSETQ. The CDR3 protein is CASSLTGRSDGELFF. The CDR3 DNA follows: TGCGCCAGCAGCTTGACAGGGCGGTCGGACGGGGAGCTGTTTTTT.

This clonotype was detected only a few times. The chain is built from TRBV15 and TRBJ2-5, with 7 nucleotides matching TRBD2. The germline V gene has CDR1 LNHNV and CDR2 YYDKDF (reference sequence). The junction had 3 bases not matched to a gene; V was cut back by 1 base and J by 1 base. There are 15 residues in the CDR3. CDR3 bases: TGTGCCACCAGCAGAGCGGGGGGACCCCAAGAGACCCAGTACTTC. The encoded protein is CATSRAGGPQETQYF.

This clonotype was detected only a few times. CDR3 loop: CASSQDPGQRENQETQYF. Here the CDR3 DNA reads TGCGCCAGCAGCCAAGATCCCGGACAGCGGGAGAACCAAGAGACCCAGTACTTC. The chain joins TRBV4-1 to TRBJ2-5, with 8 bases lining up with TRBD2. V lost 0 bases, J lost 0 bases, and 9 bases stayed unmatched. Per germline, CDR1 MGHRA and CDR2 YSYEKL. The CDR3 runs to 18 residues.

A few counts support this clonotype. The CDR3 DNA reads TGCAGCGTTGAAGATTGGGACTCCCTGGGGCCCACAGATACGCAGTATTTT. Translation: CSVEDWDSLGPTDTQYF. The chain links TRBV29-1 to TRBJ2-3; D might be TRBD2 (6 bases). The CDR3 totals 17 residues. Trimming pared 0 bases from V and 2 bases from J, leaving 18 bases between. CDR1 and CDR2 (germline): SQVTM, ANQGSEA.

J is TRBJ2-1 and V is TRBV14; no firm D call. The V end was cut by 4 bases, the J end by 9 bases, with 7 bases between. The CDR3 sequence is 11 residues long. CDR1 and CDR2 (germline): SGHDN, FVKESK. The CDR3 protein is CASSRLREQFF. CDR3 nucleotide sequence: TGTGCCAGCAGCCGGCTACGTGAGCAGTTCTTC.

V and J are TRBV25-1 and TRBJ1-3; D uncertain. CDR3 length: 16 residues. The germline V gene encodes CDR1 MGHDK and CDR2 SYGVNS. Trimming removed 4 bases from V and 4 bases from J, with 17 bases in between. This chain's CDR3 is CASSARLGANGNTIYF. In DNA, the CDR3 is TGTGCCAGCAGTGCCAGACTCGGAGCTAACGGAAACACCATATATTTT. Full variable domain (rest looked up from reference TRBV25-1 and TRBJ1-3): EADIYQTPRYLVIGTGKKITLECSQTMGHDKMYWYQQDPGMELHLIHYSYGVNSTEKGDLSSESTVSRIRTEHFPLTLESARPSHTSQYLCASSARLGANGNTIYFGEGSWLTVV.

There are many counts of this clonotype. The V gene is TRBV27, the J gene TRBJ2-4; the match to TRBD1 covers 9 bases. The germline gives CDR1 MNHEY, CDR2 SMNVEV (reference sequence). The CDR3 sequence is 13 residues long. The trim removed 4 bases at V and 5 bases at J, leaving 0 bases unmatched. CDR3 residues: CASSWDRENIQYF. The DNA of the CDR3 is TGTGCCAGCAGTTGGGACAGGGAAAACATTCAGTACTTC.

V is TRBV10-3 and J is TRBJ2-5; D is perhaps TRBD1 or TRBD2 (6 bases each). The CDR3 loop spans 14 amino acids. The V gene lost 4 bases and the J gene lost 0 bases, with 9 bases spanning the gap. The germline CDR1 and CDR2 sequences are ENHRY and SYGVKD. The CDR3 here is CAISVRGDQETQYF. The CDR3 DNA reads TGTGCCATCAGTGTGAGGGGGGACCAAGAGACCCAGTACTTC.

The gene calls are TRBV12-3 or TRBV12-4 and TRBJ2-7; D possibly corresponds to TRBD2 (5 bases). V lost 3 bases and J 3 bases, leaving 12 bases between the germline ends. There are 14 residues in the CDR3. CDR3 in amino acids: CASSFLGDFYEQYF. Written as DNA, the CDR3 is TGTGCCAGCAGTTTCCTGGGAGACTTCTACGAGCAGTACTTC.

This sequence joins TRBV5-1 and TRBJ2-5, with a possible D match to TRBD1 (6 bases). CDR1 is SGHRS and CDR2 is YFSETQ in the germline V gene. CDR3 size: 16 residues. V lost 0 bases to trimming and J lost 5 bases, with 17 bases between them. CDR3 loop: CASSLASRQVSETQYF. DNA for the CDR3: TGCGCCAGCAGCTTGGCCTCGCGACAGGTTTCGGAGACCCAGTACTTC. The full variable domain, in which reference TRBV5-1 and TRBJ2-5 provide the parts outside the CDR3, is KAGVTQTPRYLIKTRGQQVTLSCSPISGHRSVSWYQQTPGQGLQFLFEYFSETQRNKGNFPGRFSGRQFSNSRSEMNVSTLELGDSALYLCASSLASRQVSETQYFGPGTRLLVL.